The 28 T cell receptor beta chains listed next were all sequenced from one sample in a study of PD-1 blockade in mismatch repair-deficient tumors. Sequencing was performed with immunoSEQ multiplex PCR; in TCRdb, only in-frame clones are kept and a portion is missing. The data show about 100,000 clones, 70% to 85% seen once. The source was peripheral blood, collected around 8 months after starting pembrolizumab. The origin of the receptors is an adult with mismatch repair-deficient cancer.

The rearrangement links TRBV19 to TRBJ1-5; D is ambiguous. The CDR3 spans 12 residues. CDR1 is LNHDA and CDR2 is SQIVND in the germline V gene (reference sequence). V gave up 5 bases and J gave up 5 bases, with 7 bases separating them. The CDR3 region is CASSPFDQPQHF. As DNA, the CDR3 is TGTGCCAGTAGTCCGTTTGATCAGCCCCAGCATTTT.

This clone has only one observation. The chain couples TRBV28 to TRBJ2-3, with D tentatively TRBD2 (6 bases). Germline V lookup: CDR1 MDHEN, CDR2 SYDVKM. V was cut by 5 bases and J by 2 bases, with 14 bases left in between. CDR3 length: 15 amino acids. The CDR3 protein is CASSGGNDNTDTQYF. The DNA for the CDR3 is TGTGCCAGCAGTGGGGGGAACGACAACACAGATACGCAGTATTTT.

The rearrangement links TRBV11-3 to TRBJ2-2; D is undetermined. The CDR3 is 13 residues long. In germline, CDR1 is SGHNT, CDR2 YENEEA. Trimming cost V 5 bases and J 9 bases, with 13 bases left between them. CDR3: CASSDMPNRELFF. In DNA, the CDR3 is TGTGCCAGCAGCGATATGCCAAACCGGGAGCTGTTTTTT. Supplemented by reference TRBV11-3 and TRBJ2-2, the full variable domain reads EAGVVQSPRYKIIEKKQPVAFWCNPISGHNTLYWYLQNLGQGPELLIRYENEEAVDDSQLPKDRFSAERLKGVDSTLKIQPAELGDSAVYLCASSDMPNRELFFGEGSRLTVL.

This clone was recorded only once. V is TRBV27 and J is TRBJ2-1; no clear D gene. Germline CDR1 reads MNHEY; CDR2 reads SMNVEV (reference sequence). V lost 0 bases and J 2 bases, leaving 14 bases between the germline ends. The CDR3 is 17 amino acids. The CDR3 region has the DNA TGTGCCAGCAGTTTATCGAAGGAAGGGTTACCCTACAATGAGCAGTTCTTC. It is translated as CASSLSKEGLPYNEQFF.

The CDR3 DNA reads TGTGCCAGCAGCTTAGTCTGGGACACAGATACGCAGTATTTT. Protein product: CASSLVWDTDTQYF. The chain recombines TRBV7-8 with TRBJ2-3; D is unresolved. Trimming took off 1 base at V and 2 bases at J, with 7 bases between the two ends. There are 14 residues in the CDR3. The germline V gene encodes CDR1 SGHVS and CDR2 FQNEAQ. Full variable domain (rest looked up from reference TRBV7-8 and TRBJ2-3): GAGVSQSPRYKVAKRGQDVALRCDPISGHVSLFWYQQALGQGPEFLTYFQNEAQLDKSGLPSDRFFAERPEGSVSTLKIQRTQQEDSAVYLCASSLVWDTDTQYFGPGTRLTVL.

V usage is TRBV7-9 and J usage is TRBJ1-1; D is unresolved. Germline CDR1 is SEHNR and CDR2 is FQNEAQ (reference sequence). V gave up 2 bases and J gave up 3 bases, with 4 bases separating them. This CDR3 has 12 amino acids. The CDR3 spells CASSLQDTEAFF. CDR3 sequence (DNA): TGTGCCAGCAGCTTACAGGACACTGAAGCTTTCTTT.

This chain connects TRBV19 to TRBJ1-5, with 7 bases aligning to TRBD1. The CDR3 sequence is 15 residues long. Looked up from germline, CDR1 is LNHDA and CDR2 is SQIVND (reference sequence). V was clipped by 7 bases and J by 6 bases; unmatched bases: 12. The CDR3 reads CASTSQGEGVQPQHF. The CDR3 bases are TGTGCCAGTACAAGTCAGGGGGAAGGCGTTCAGCCCCAGCATTTT. The complete variable domain, with remaining parts taken from reference TRBV19 and TRBJ1-5, reads DGGITQSPKYLFRKEGQNVTLSCEQNLNHDAMYWYRQDPGQGLRLIYYSQIVNDFQKGDIAEGYSVSREKKESFPLTVTSAQKNPTAFYLCASTSQGEGVQPQHFGDGTRLSIL.

The rearrangement joins TRBV6-5 to TRBJ2-6; perhaps TRBD1 as D (5 bases). The V end was cut by 0 bases, the J end by 9 bases, with 15 bases between. The CDR3 runs to 16 residues. Germline V gives CDR1 MNHEY, CDR2 SVGAGI. For the CDR3, the DNA is TGTGCCAGCAGTTACTCGGAACAGGCCTACTTCAACGTCCTGACTTTC. Translating gives CASSYSEQAYFNVLTF.

This clone has a single count. The V call is TRBV7-2, the J call TRBJ2-5, with 7 bases that match TRBD1. The germline CDR1 and CDR2 sequences are SGHTA and FQGNSA. CDR3 length: 15 residues. V lost 6 bases to trimming and J lost 1 base; unmatched junction nucleotides: 8. The CDR3 sequence is CASRPNHRGQETQYF. Here the CDR3 DNA reads TGTGCCAGCAGACCTAACCACAGGGGCCAAGAGACCCAGTACTTC. Full variable domain (outside the CDR3, taken from reference TRBV7-2 and TRBJ2-5): GAGVSQSPSNKVTEKGKDVELRCDPISGHTALYWYRQSLGQGLEFLIYFQGNSAPDKSGLPSDRFSAERTGGSVSTLTIQRTQQEDSAVYLCASRPNHRGQETQYFGPGTRLLVL.

J is TRBJ2-7 and V is TRBV4-3; TRBD2 aligns across 9 bases. The junction had 10 bases not matched to a gene; V was cut back by 0 bases and J by 1 base. In germline, CDR1 is LGHNA, CDR2 YSLEER. This CDR3 region has 18 residues. Here the CDR3 DNA reads TGCGCCAGCAGCCAAGAAAGGTTCGGCGGGAGGGTTTCCTACGAGCAGTACTTC. As protein: CASSQERFGGRVSYEQYF.

This clone was picked up a small number of times. This rearrangement joins TRBV27 to TRBJ1-1, with D possibly TRBD1 on 5 matching bases. V dropped 4 bases and J dropped 6 bases, with 15 bases sitting between them. The CDR3 sequence is 14 residues long. Germline V gene sequence: CDR1 MNHEY, CDR2 SMNVEV (reference sequence). CDR3 sequence (DNA): TGTGCCAGCAGTTCCCGGGACCTCCTAGCTGAAGCTTTCTTT. Translating gives CASSSRDLLAEAFF.

CDR3 sequence: CASSLVSTSYEQYF. Here the CDR3 DNA reads TGTGCCAGCAGCTTGGTCTCCACGAGCTACGAGCAGTACTTC. The chain combines TRBV11-3 with TRBJ2-7, with D hard to call. The CDR3 contains 14 residues. V lost 3 bases and J lost 3, with 12 bases in between. Germline V gene lookup returns CDR1 SGHNT and CDR2 YENEEA. Drawing the rest from reference TRBV11-3 and TRBJ2-7, the complete variable domain is EAGVVQSPRYKIIEKKQPVAFWCNPISGHNTLYWYLQNLGQGPELLIRYENEEAVDDSQLPKDRFSAERLKGVDSTLKIQPAELGDSAVYLCASSLVSTSYEQYFGPGTRLTVT.

This chain joins TRBV7-8 and TRBJ1-5, with 8 bases fitting TRBD1. Germline CDR1 and CDR2: SGHVS and FQNEAQ. This CDR3 spans 17 amino acids. J was trimmed by 6 bases and V by 0 bases; bases with no gene match: 10. CDR3 sequence reads: CASSLAQPGGAGQPQHF. In DNA, the CDR3 is TGTGCCAGCAGCTTAGCGCAGCCAGGGGGCGCGGGTCAGCCCCAGCATTTT.

The chain recombines TRBV6-6 with TRBJ2-7; 12 bases agree with TRBD2. Germline CDR1 MNHNY, CDR2 SVGAGI (reference sequence). The ends lost 7 bases at V and 4 bases at J; junction bases unmatched: 5. This CDR3 has 14 amino acids. The CDR3: CASTLAGGAYEQYF. CDR3 DNA: TGTGCCAGCACCCTAGCGGGAGGGGCTTACGAGCAGTACTTC.

In DNA, the CDR3 is TGCGCCAGCAGTGAATGGGAGGGGAGGAAGACTGAAGCTTTCTTT. Translating gives CASSEWEGRKTEAFF. The chain joins TRBV10-2 to TRBJ1-1, with a possible D match to TRBD1 (5 bases). V lost 3 bases and J lost 5, with 16 bases in between. There are 15 residues in the CDR3. Per germline, CDR1 WSHSY and CDR2 SAAADI.

This CDR3 is CASSLALPGHGEFF. CDR3 sequence (DNA): TGTGCCAGCAGCTTGGCCCTACCCGGCCACGGCGAGTTCTTC. The chain uses TRBV5-6 and TRBJ2-1; D is ambiguous. This CDR3 spans 14 amino acids. The germline gives CDR1 SGHDT, CDR2 YYEEEE. Trimming stripped 0 bases from V and 14 bases from J, with 18 bases between.

V usage is TRBV15 and J usage is TRBJ2-1, with 11 bases fitting TRBD2. The CDR3 runs to 13 residues. Trimming removed 1 base from V and 12 bases from J; junction bases left unmatched: 2. Germline CDR1 LNHNV, CDR2 YYDKDF (reference sequence). DNA of the CDR3: TGTGCCACCAGCAGAGGACTAGCGGGAACGCAGTTCTTC. This codes for CATSRGLAGTQFF.

This chain uses TRBV11-3 with TRBJ1-1; TRBD1 matches 8 bases. Germline CDR1 SGHNT, CDR2 YENEEA. The V and J ends lost 5 bases and 3 bases, in that order; junction bases with no gene match: 8. The CDR3 contains 15 residues. CDR3 bases: TGTGCCAGCAGCAAACGCGGGACAGGATACACTGAAGCTTTCTTT. This gives the protein CASSKRGTGYTEAFF.

The V gene is TRBV27, the J gene TRBJ2-7; D unclear. V lost 8 bases and J 0 bases, leaving 11 bases between the germline ends. CDR3 length equals 13 residues. Germline V gene lookup returns CDR1 MNHEY and CDR2 SMNVEV (reference sequence). CDR3 region: CASRLSFSYEQYF. In DNA form, the CDR3 reads TGTGCCAGCCGCCTTTCGTTCTCCTACGAGCAGTACTTC.

The rearrangement links TRBV11-3 to TRBJ1-3; D not certain. V was clipped by 5 bases and J by 0 bases, with 11 bases between them. The germline V gene encodes CDR1 SGHNT and CDR2 YENEEA. This CDR3 has 15 amino acids. CDR3 sequence: CASSALRGSGNTIYF. CDR3 DNA: TGTGCCAGCAGCGCCCTTCGTGGCTCTGGAAACACCATATATTTT.

The V and J genes are TRBV28 and TRBJ1-3; D not resolved. Trimming stripped 7 bases from V and 6 bases from J, with 13 bases between. The CDR3 has 13 amino acids. Germline values: CDR1 MDHEN, CDR2 SYDVKM. The CDR3 DNA sequence: TGTGCCAGCATTTCCCGCCAGGAAAACACCATATATTTT. Its translation is CASISRQENTIYF.

This chain connects TRBV2 to TRBJ2-7, with D perhaps being TRBD1 or TRBD2 (6 bases each). Per germline, CDR1 SNHLY and CDR2 FYNNEI. The CDR3 totals 15 residues. V was cut by 7 bases and J by 6 bases, with 22 bases left in between. CDR3 sequence (DNA): TGTGCCAGCACTAGCGCAGGGGTTGGGGTCGCCGAGCAGTACTTC. Its protein is CASTSAGVGVAEQYF.

J is TRBJ2-5 and V is TRBV7-8; 13 nucleotides align to TRBD2. CDR3 length: 18 amino acids. From germline, CDR1 is SGHVS and CDR2 FQNEAQ. The V gene end was trimmed by 3 bases and the J gene end by 0 bases; junction bases not matched to a gene: 7. CDR3 DNA sequence: TGTGCCAGCAGCTTGGACAGAACTAGCGGGAGGGACCAAGAGACCCAGTACTTC. Amino acid sequence: CASSLDRTSGRDQETQYF. The full variable domain, its missing parts supplied by reference TRBV7-8 and TRBJ2-5, is GAGVSQSPRYKVAKRGQDVALRCDPISGHVSLFWYQQALGQGPEFLTYFQNEAQLDKSGLPSDRFFAERPEGSVSTLKIQRTQQEDSAVYLCASSLDRTSGRDQETQYFGPGTRLLVL.

The chain employs TRBV25-1 and TRBJ1-2; possibly TRBD1 for D (6 bases). In germline, CDR1 is MGHDK, CDR2 SYGVNS. This CDR3 has 15 residues. The ends were cut back, 4 bases at V and 4 bases at J, with 16 bases in the middle. CDR3 loop: CASSAPGARIYGYTF. CDR3 DNA: TGTGCCAGCAGTGCACCAGGGGCGAGGATCTATGGCTACACCTTC.

Turning to this clone: The same CDR3 arises from other DNA sequences in this sample as well. The CDR3, as DNA: TGTGCCAGCTCACCAGGCGGAGACACTGAAGCTTTCTTT. It translates to CASSPGGDTEAFF. J is TRBJ1-1 and V is TRBV18; no reliable D call. V was pared by 2 bases and J by 3 bases, with 7 bases between. Germline V gene data show CDR1 as KGHSH and CDR2 as LQKENI. The CDR3 contains 13 residues.

This chain joins TRBV6-6 and TRBJ2-1; weak D call: TRBD2 (5 bases). The ends were cut back, 5 bases at V and 0 bases at J, with 11 bases in the middle. CDR3 size: 15 residues. Germline loops: CDR1 MNHNY, CDR2 SVGAGI (reference sequence). The DNA of the CDR3 is TGTGCCAGCAGTCCGCAAGAGGGCTCCTACAATGAGCAGTTCTTC. It encodes CASSPQEGSYNEQFF.

V and J are TRBV7-9 and TRBJ2-1; weak D call: TRBD2 (5 bases). The ends were cut back, 3 bases at V and 4 bases at J, with 13 bases in the middle. The CDR3 runs to 15 residues. Germline values: CDR1 SEHNR, CDR2 FQNEAQ (reference sequence). Here the CDR3 DNA reads TGTGCCAGCAGCTTCTGGGAGAAGGAGTACAATGAGCAGTTCTTC. The encoded protein is CASSFWEKEYNEQFF.

J is TRBJ2-7 and V is TRBV5-1, with D possibly matching TRBD1 (5 bases). CDR1 SGHRS and CDR2 YFSETQ come from the germline V gene. This CDR3 is 14 amino acids long. V gave up 0 bases and J gave up 1 base, with 8 bases separating them. The CDR3 DNA sequence: TGCGCCAGCAGCTTGGAAGGGGCGTCCTACGAGCAGTACTTC. This codes for CASSLEGASYEQYF.